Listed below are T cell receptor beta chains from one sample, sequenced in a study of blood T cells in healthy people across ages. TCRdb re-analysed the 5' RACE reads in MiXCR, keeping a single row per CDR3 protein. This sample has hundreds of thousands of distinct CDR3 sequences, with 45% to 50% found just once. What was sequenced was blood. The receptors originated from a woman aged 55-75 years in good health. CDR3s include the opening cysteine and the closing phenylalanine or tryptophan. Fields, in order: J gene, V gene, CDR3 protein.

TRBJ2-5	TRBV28	CASSRWLETQYF
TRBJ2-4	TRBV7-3	CASSLTGQGGNIQYF
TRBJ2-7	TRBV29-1	CSVEDRTGSNKQYF
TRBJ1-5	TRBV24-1	CATSGDQPQHF
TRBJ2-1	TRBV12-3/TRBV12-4	CASSTLLATNHNEQFF
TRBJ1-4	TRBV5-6	CASSLATGGNEKLFF
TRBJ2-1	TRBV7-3	CASSLIGGTGEGEQFF
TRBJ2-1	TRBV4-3	CASSQDVRRPEVYEQFF
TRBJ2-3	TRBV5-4	CASSSYGLGDTQYF
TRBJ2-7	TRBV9	CASSVGDTTYEQYF
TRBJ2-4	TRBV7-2	CASSSKKSLAKNIQYF
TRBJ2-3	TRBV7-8	CASSPPPGPPTPDTQYF
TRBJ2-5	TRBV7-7	CASSSTLAGAETQYF
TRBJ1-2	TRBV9	CASSVEDVRYGYTF
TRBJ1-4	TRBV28	CASSSGQSLNEKLFF
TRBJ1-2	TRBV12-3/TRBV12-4	CASSLQGPQGYTF
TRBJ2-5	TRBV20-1	CSASQPSREQYF
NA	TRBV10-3	CAISEPGTIANEQYF
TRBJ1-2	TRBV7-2	CASSPQGALGGYTF
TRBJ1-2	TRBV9	CASSVGRGPYGYTF
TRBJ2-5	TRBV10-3	CAIRDTDRTQETQYF
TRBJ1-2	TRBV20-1	CSAGGLDGYTF
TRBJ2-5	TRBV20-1	CSARDKILAGAREQYF
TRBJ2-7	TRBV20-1	CSADPGQGNNEQYF
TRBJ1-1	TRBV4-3	CASSQEVNTEAFF
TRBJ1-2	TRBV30	CACTDSFAYGYTF
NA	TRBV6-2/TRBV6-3	CASSSSTGRPSYNEQYF
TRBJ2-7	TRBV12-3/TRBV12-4	CASTFRAGAYEQYF
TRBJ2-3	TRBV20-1	CSGPRLTDTQYF
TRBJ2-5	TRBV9	CASSSLNGGETQYF
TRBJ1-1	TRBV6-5	CAAGGNTEAFF
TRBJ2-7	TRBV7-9	CASSLSTGFEQYF
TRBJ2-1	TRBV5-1	CASTQQGIDEQFF
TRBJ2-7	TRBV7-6	CASSLAQKGVQYF
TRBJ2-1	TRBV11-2	CASSLSRTAVYNEQFF
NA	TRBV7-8	CASSADRGRSEQFF
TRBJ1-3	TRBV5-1	CASSLAGPAMGNTIYF
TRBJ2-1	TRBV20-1	CSAQGLAKFNEQFF
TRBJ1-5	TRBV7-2	CASSLRMGEQPQHF